Included here is one T cell receptor (beta chain) sequence, with context. The antigen is not known. The assay was immunoSEQ multiplex PCR, and TCRdb's table has in-frame clones only and misses some. The sample has 85,000 to 130,000 clones, more than 90% seen once. This sample is part of a study of siplizumab effects on memory and regulatory T cells. Study-level findings and limits: The naive T cell population seemed more diverse than memory cells and seemed a major contributor to the alloresponse. Under siplizumab, an average roughly 69% of mappable alloreactive CD4+ clones were Treg-derived, compared with 25% to 30% in controls. No naive or memory phenotype could be assigned to roughly 80-97% of proliferating clones.

Trimming stripped 4 bases from V and 7 bases from J, with 10 bases between. This CDR3 region has 13 residues. CDR1 is MNHEY, CDR2 SMNVEV, per germline (reference sequence). The chain uses TRBV27 and TRBJ1-4, with no clear D. Sequences were obtained from CD4+ T cells sorted from blood. The TCR was taken from a human donor in good health. Some clones in this sample may be carry-over from other donors' samples. CDR3 protein: CASSYDGLEKLFF. CDR3 DNA sequence: TGTGCCAGCAGTTACGACGGACTTGAAAAACTGTTTTTT.